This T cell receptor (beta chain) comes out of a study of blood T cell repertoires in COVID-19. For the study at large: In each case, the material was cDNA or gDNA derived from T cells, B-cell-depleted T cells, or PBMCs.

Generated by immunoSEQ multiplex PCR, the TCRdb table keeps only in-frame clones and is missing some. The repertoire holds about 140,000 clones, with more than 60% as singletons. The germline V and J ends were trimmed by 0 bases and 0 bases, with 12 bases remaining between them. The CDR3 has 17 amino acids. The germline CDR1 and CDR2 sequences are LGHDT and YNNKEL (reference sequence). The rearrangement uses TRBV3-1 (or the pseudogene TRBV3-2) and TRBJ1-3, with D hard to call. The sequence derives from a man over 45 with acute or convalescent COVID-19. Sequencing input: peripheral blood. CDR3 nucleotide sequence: TGTGCCAGCAGCCAAGATGGTCACGGGGACTCTGGAAACACCATATATTTT. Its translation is CASSQDGHGDSGNTIYF.